This TCR beta chain was identified during a study of blood T cell repertoires in COVID-19. Original handling: Estimation of nucleated cell counts relied on the amplification of reference gene primers. Libraries were prepared by immunoSEQ multiplex PCR; TCRdb keeps only in-frame clonotypes and omits some of them. The D gene and trimming were derived from the DNA, and the V and J assignments and clone size from that table. This table has about 72,000 clones, 82% appearing once. V lost 0 bases and J lost 12, with 12 bases in between. CDR1 is LGHNA, CDR2 YNFKEQ, per germline. The CDR3 has 13 residues. The sequenced material came from peripheral blood. The V and J genes are TRBV4-2 and TRBJ2-1; unclear D gene. The clonotype was recovered from a human donor in a cohort sampled during active COVID-19. CDR3 sequence reads: CASSQDGGQMQFF. CDR3 in DNA: TGTGCCAGCAGCCAAGATGGCGGCCAGATGCAGTTCTTC.